The sequence of this T cell receptor beta chain was determined in a study of blood T cell repertoires in COVID-19. Study-wide context: Samples came from the United States, Italy and Spain, spanning acute and convalescent COVID-19. In each case, the material was cDNA or gDNA derived from T cells, B-cell-depleted T cells, or PBMCs.

Per the study methods: Amplifying reference gene primers gave estimates of nucleated cell counts. This table comes from immunoSEQ multiplex PCR, and its TCRdb copy is limited to in-frame clones, with some not included. The DNA gave D and trimming, while V, J and clone size come from that table. Of about 180,000 clones in the sample, around 80% are singletons; the top ten hold around 6.3%. The sample consisted of peripheral blood. This clonotype was sampled from a man between 65 and 79 years old with active or convalescent COVID-19.

CDR3 loop: CASSWGQGAYGYTF. The CDR3 DNA follows: TGCGCCAGCAGCTGGGGACAGGGGGCCTATGGCTACACCTTC. The chain is built from TRBV5-1 and TRBJ1-2, with TRBD1 matching 12 bases. Germline V gene lookup returns CDR1 SGHRS and CDR2 YFSETQ. The CDR3 runs 14 residues. V lost 3 bases to trimming and J lost 4 bases; unmatched junction nucleotides: 1.